Following are 19 T cell receptor beta chains from one sample sequenced in a study of blood T cell repertoires in COVID-19. Profiled with immunoSEQ multiplex PCR; TCRdb holds only in-frame clones, not every one. Of under 350,000 clones in the sample, roughly nine tenths were seen once. The sample taken for sequencing was PBMCs or T cells enriched from blood (not recorded which). The receptors originated from a man aged 55 to 70 who had recovered from COVID-19.

The rearrangement uses TRBV19 and TRBJ2-2; weak D call: TRBD2 (5 bases). The length of the CDR3 is 15 residues. The V gene lost 5 bases and the J gene lost 6 bases, with 16 bases spanning the gap. The germline V gene has CDR1 LNHDA and CDR2 SQIVND (reference sequence). The CDR3 here is CASSLLRGVSGELFF. CDR3 nucleotides: TGTGCCAGTAGTCTTCTACGGGGAGTATCCGGGGAGCTGTTTTTT.

The chain's CDR3 is CASSAGLAGKTQYF. The CDR3 DNA follows: TGTGCCAGCAGTGCGGGACTAGCAGGGAAGACCCAGTACTTC. The chain has TRBV27 and TRBJ2-5, with 9 bases fitting TRBD2. Germline loops: CDR1 MNHEY, CDR2 SMNVEV (reference sequence). The junction had 7 bases not matched to a gene; V was cut back by 5 bases and J by 6 bases. This CDR3 has 14 amino acids.

The rearrangement links TRBV4-1 to TRBJ1-2; 7 bases are shared with TRBD1. V lost 1 base and J lost 1; bases outside the gene matches: 9. Germline V CDR1 and CDR2: MGHRA, YSYEKL. CDR3 length equals 17 residues. The DNA of the CDR3 is TGCGCCAGCAGCCAAGGTCCCCTGGGACAGATTAACTATGGCTACACCTTC. Encoded protein: CASSQGPLGQINYGYTF.

The chain is built from TRBV9 and TRBJ2-1, with D tentatively TRBD1 (6 bases). Germline CDR1 reads SGDLS; CDR2 reads YYNGEE. This CDR3 has 16 amino acids. Trimming shortened V by 3 bases and J by 4 bases, and 17 bases separated the two germline ends. Here the CDR3 DNA reads TGTGCCAGCAGCGCCTATCCAGGGGTTGGTTACAATGAGCAGTTCTTC. Translation: CASSAYPGVGYNEQFF. Together with reference TRBV9 and TRBJ2-1, the CDR3 gives the full variable domain: DSGVTQTPKHLITATGQRVTLRCSPRSGDLSVYWYQQSLDQGLQFLIQYYNGEERAKGNILERFSAQQFPDLHSELNLSSLELGDSALYFCASSAYPGVGYNEQFFGPGTRLTVL.

The V and J genes are TRBV3-1 (or the pseudogene TRBV3-2) and TRBJ2-1, with 8 bases matching TRBD2. There are 17 residues in the CDR3. The J segment lost 4 bases and the V segment lost 0 bases, leaving 8 bases of the junction unmatched. Germline V lookup: CDR1 LGHDT, CDR2 YNNKEL (reference sequence). The CDR3 loop is CASSQEYGGRSYNEQFF. CDR3 sequence (DNA): TGTGCCAGCAGCCAAGAGTACGGCGGGAGGTCTTACAATGAGCAGTTCTTC.

J is TRBJ2-4 and V is TRBV19, with 13 bases matching TRBD2. Germline loops: CDR1 LNHDA, CDR2 SQIVND (reference sequence). Germline trimming cut 5 bases from V and 7 bases from J; bases unmatched to any gene: 26. The CDR3 sequence is 22 residues long. CDR3 bases: TGTGCCAGTAGTTTATCCCCCCACGATACTAGCGGGAGGGCCCTCGGTTTGAACATTCAGTACTTC. This encodes CASSLSPHDTSGRALGLNIQYF.

This chain links TRBV11-2 with TRBJ1-1; D remains ambiguous. Trimming took 3 bases from V and 5 from J, leaving 10 bases between them. Germline-derived CDR1 and CDR2 are SGHAT and FQNNGV. The CDR3 is 13 residues long. The CDR3 DNA sequence: TGTGCCAGCAGCTTTTCTCGTGAGACTGAAGCTTTCTTT. Its protein is CASSFSRETEAFF.

This chain joins TRBV12-5 and TRBJ2-7; D ambiguous. The CDR3 has 12 amino acids. The V end was cut by 6 bases, the J end by 2 bases, with 8 bases between. Germline lookup yields CDR1 LGHNT and CDR2 FRNRAP. The CDR3 coding sequence is TGTGCTAGTGGACTATCCGCCTACGAGCAGTACTTC. This encodes CASGLSAYEQYF.

The chain links TRBV6-5 to TRBJ1-3; D is possibly TRBD1 (5 bases). Looked up from germline, CDR1 is MNHEY and CDR2 is SVGAGI. Trimming took 5 bases from V and 4 from J, leaving 9 bases between them. The CDR3 is made up of 13 amino acids. The CDR3 coding sequence is TGTGCCAGCAGTCTGGACATCGGAAACACCATATATTTT. Translation: CASSLDIGNTIYF.

The V and J genes are TRBV9 and TRBJ1-3, with 9 positions matching TRBD1. This CDR3 is 19 amino acids long. CDR1 and CDR2 from the germline V gene are SGDLS and YYNGEE. V gave up 4 bases and J gave up 0 bases; unmatched junction bases: 14. The CDR3 bases are TGTGCCAGCAGCTCCCTCGGGGGACAGGGCCTCCTCTCTGGAAACACCATATATTTT. This sequence encodes CASSSLGGQGLLSGNTIYF. The whole variable domain, filled in from reference TRBV9 and TRBJ1-3, reads DSGVTQTPKHLITATGQRVTLRCSPRSGDLSVYWYQQSLDQGLQFLIQYYNGEERAKGNILERFSAQQFPDLHSELNLSSLELGDSALYFCASSSLGGQGLLSGNTIYFGEGSWLTVV.

This clone was detected once. The chain carries TRBV7-9 and TRBJ2-7, with TRBD1 matching 10 bases. Germline-derived CDR1 and CDR2 are SEHNR and FQNEAQ (reference sequence). This CDR3 comprises 16 residues. J was trimmed by 10 bases and V by 5 bases; bases with no gene match: 17. CDR3 sequence reads: CASSPDYLGQGFIQYF. Written as DNA, the CDR3 is TGTGCCAGCAGCCCTGACTACTTGGGACAGGGGTTTATTCAGTACTTC.

The chain is built from TRBV18 and TRBJ1-2; the match to TRBD1 covers 7 bases. CDR1 and CDR2 from the germline V gene are KGHSH and LQKENI. The CDR3 length is 17 residues. The V and J ends lost 6 bases and 2 bases, in that order; junction bases with no gene match: 15. This chain's CDR3 is CASSHTMDRSTNYGYTF. The DNA of the CDR3 is TGTGCCAGCTCCCATACTATGGACAGGAGCACAAACTATGGCTACACCTTC.

The chain is built from TRBV11-2 and TRBJ1-6; D call uncertain. Germline lookup yields CDR1 SGHAT and CDR2 FQNNGV. Trimming took 2 bases from V and 7 from J, leaving 9 bases between them. The CDR3 runs to 14 residues. Here the CDR3 reads CASSLISPNSPLHF. CDR3 bases: TGTGCCAGCAGCTTAATAAGCCCCAATTCACCCCTCCACTTT. Using reference TRBV11-2 and TRBJ1-6 for the parts outside the CDR3, the full variable domain is EAGVAQSPRYKIIEKRQSVAFWCNPISGHATLYWYQQILGQGPKLLIQFQNNGVVDDSQLPKDRFSAERLKGVDSTLKIQPAKLEDSAVYLCASSLISPNSPLHFGNGTRLTVT.

The gene calls are TRBV9 and TRBJ2-7; D might be TRBD1 (6 bases). Trimming removed 3 bases at V and 6 bases at J, with 16 bases between. The CDR3 loop spans 14 amino acids. Germline values: CDR1 SGDLS, CDR2 YYNGEE. CDR3 sequence reads: CASSDGLRGGEQYF. CDR3 bases: TGTGCCAGCAGCGACGGACTCAGAGGGGGCGAGCAGTACTTC.

The CDR3 DNA is TGTGCCAGCAGTTACGCGGTAGCGGACCTGCGGGATACGCAGTATTTT. Translated: CASSYAVADLRDTQYF. This chain joins TRBV6-2 or TRBV6-3 and TRBJ2-3; D is possibly TRBD2 (6 bases). Germline CDR1 reads MNHEY; CDR2 reads SVGEGT. The CDR3 length is 16 residues. V lost 2 bases, J lost 6 bases, and 18 bases lay in between.

The chain carries TRBV7-8 and TRBJ1-1, with D uncertain. Germline CDR1 SGHVS, CDR2 FQNEAQ. The CDR3 contains 15 residues. The V end lost 1 base, the J end lost 2 bases, and 11 bases lay between the germline ends. The CDR3 nucleotides read TGTGCCAGCAGCTTAGAGGGAGGGTCCAACACTGAAGCTTTCTTT. It encodes CASSLEGGSNTEAFF. Full variable domain (rest looked up from reference TRBV7-8 and TRBJ1-1): GAGVSQSPRYKVAKRGQDVALRCDPISGHVSLFWYQQALGQGPEFLTYFQNEAQLDKSGLPSDRFFAERPEGSVSTLKIQRTQQEDSAVYLCASSLEGGSNTEAFFGQGTRLTVV.

V and J are TRBV6-1 and TRBJ1-2; the match to TRBD1 covers 10 bases. V was pared by 4 bases and J by 0 bases, with 8 bases of the junction left unmatched. CDR1 MNHNS and CDR2 SASEGT come from the germline V gene. This CDR3 is 17 amino acids long. DNA for the CDR3: TGTGCCAGCAGTGCGGACCGGGACAGGGGAGCTAACTATGGCTACACCTTC. Its protein product is CASSADRDRGANYGYTF.

This chain uses TRBV7-6 with TRBJ2-1; TRBD2 agrees at 7 bases. With 4 bases clipped from V and 3 bases from J, the junction kept 6 bases outside the gene matches. Germline V gene lookup returns CDR1 SGHVS and CDR2 FNYEAQ. CDR3 length: 15 amino acids. The CDR3 DNA is TGTGCCAGCAGCTCGGGCGGGAGTGTCTACAATGAGCAGTTCTTC. Amino acids: CASSSGGSVYNEQFF.

The J gene is TRBJ1-1, the V gene TRBV15; D gene uncertain. The CDR3 totals 18 residues. CDR1 is LNHNV, CDR2 YYDKDF, per germline (reference sequence). V lost 0 bases, J lost 1 base, and 18 bases lay in between. The CDR3 region has the DNA TGTGCCACCAGCAGAGATACGATAGTCATACCGGGGAACACTGAAGCTTTCTTT. Amino acid sequence: CATSRDTIVIPGNTEAFF. The whole variable domain, filled in from reference TRBV15 and TRBJ1-1, reads DAMVIQNPRYQVTQFGKPVTLSCSQTLNHNVMYWYQQKSSQAPKLLFHYYDKDFNNEADTPDNFQSRRPNTSFCFLDIRSPGLGDTAMYLCATSRDTIVIPGNTEAFFGQGTRLTVV.